Each of the 19 T cell receptor beta chains below was sequenced from the same sample in a study of CD8 T cells in ankylosing spondylitis. TCRdb reanalysed the 5' RACE reads using MiXCR and keeps one entry per CDR3 protein. The sample has about 160,000 distinct CDR3 sequences, about a sixth seen once. The sequencing sample was made of blood, either unsorted or a sorted T cell fraction (not recorded which). The receptors derive from a male donor with ankylosing spondylitis or in good health (not recorded which).

This clonotype showed up many times. This sequence joins TRBV20-1 and TRBJ2-3; a possible D gene is TRBD2 (6 bases). The CDR3 contains 13 residues. Looked up from germline, CDR1 is DFQATT and CDR2 is SNEGSKA (reference sequence). V dropped 6 bases and J dropped 0 bases, with 10 bases sitting between them. The CDR3 region is CSAGGTSTDTQYF. The CDR3 nucleotides are TGCAGTGCCGGGGGTACTAGCACAGATACGCAGTATTTT.

This clonotype has just a few counts. The chain is built from TRBV11-2 and TRBJ2-5; D unresolved. CDR3 length: 13 amino acids. Germline CDR1 is SGHAT and CDR2 is FQNNGV. V was cut by 2 bases and J by 5 bases, with 9 bases left in between. This chain's CDR3 is CASSLLQSETQYF. The CDR3 DNA sequence: TGTGCCAGCAGCTTATTACAGTCGGAGACCCAGTACTTC.

This clonotype was found many times. V is TRBV5-1 and J is TRBJ2-3; tentative D call: TRBD2 (6 bases). The CDR3 extends over 15 amino acids. V was shortened by 1 base and J by 1 base, with 10 bases between the two germline ends. Germline V gives CDR1 SGHRS, CDR2 YFSETQ. The chain's CDR3 is CASSLSRGGTDTQYF. DNA for the CDR3: TGCGCCAGCAGCTTGAGTCGCGGGGGCACAGATACGCAGTATTTT.

The rearrangement joins TRBV20-1 to TRBJ2-7, with a possible D match to TRBD1 (5 bases). V dropped 3 bases and J dropped 4 bases, with 10 bases sitting between them. Germline V gene sequence: CDR1 DFQATT, CDR2 SNEGSKA (reference sequence). The CDR3 spans 12 residues. CDR3 residues: CSASPRAYEQYF. CDR3 sequence (DNA): TGCAGTGCTAGTCCCAGGGCTTACGAGCAGTACTTC.

This clonotype occurred many times. The DNA is left out, because the CDR3 cannot be placed on it with certainty; the CDR3 is given as TCRdb lists it. This rearrangement joins TRBV20-1 to TRBJ2-7. Germline loops: CDR1 DFQATT, CDR2 SNEGSKA (reference sequence). The CDR3 region is 16 residues in length, termini included. The chain's CDR3 is CSASSTSGSSLYEQYF.

In its sample, this clonotype was seen many times. The rearrangement links TRBV5-4 to TRBJ2-7, with TRBD2 matching over 14 bases. Trimming at V came to 3 bases and at J to 3 bases, leaving 5 bases not matched to a gene. This CDR3 spans 16 amino acids. The germline CDR1 and CDR2 sequences are SGHNT and YYREEE (reference sequence). The CDR3 DNA reads TGTGCCAGCAGCTGGGGGACTAGCGGGAGAGTCTACGAGCAGTACTTC. Its translation: CASSWGTSGRVYEQYF.

There are many counts of this clonotype. The V call is TRBV24-1, the J call TRBJ2-1; D remains ambiguous. Germline V gene sequence: CDR1 KGHDR, CDR2 SFDVKD. This CDR3 has 13 amino acids. V was cut by 0 bases and J by 5 bases, with 4 bases left in between. In DNA form, the CDR3 reads TGTGCCACCAGTGATTTGACGGACAATGAGCAGTTCTTC. This sequence encodes CATSDLTDNEQFF.

This clonotype showed up many times. The chain links TRBV5-1 to TRBJ2-3, with no clear D. V was shortened by 6 bases and J by 0 bases, with 8 bases between the two germline ends. Germline loops: CDR1 SGHRS, CDR2 YFSETQ. The CDR3 is 13 residues long. The CDR3 nucleotides are TGCGCCAGCAAGATCACTAGCACAGATACGCAGTATTTT. It encodes CASKITSTDTQYF.

A note on this clonotype: A read error may explain this, as a much larger clone is one base away. The limits of the CDR3 on the DNA are not certain, so only TCRdb's listed CDR3 is given. The CDR3 here is CSVASGTSGGAYNELFF. This chain connects TRBV29-1 to TRBJ2-1; TRBD2 reflects the table's D call only, with no check against the DNA. The CDR3 is made up of 17 amino acids, end residues included. Germline CDR1 and CDR2: SQVTM and ANQGSEA.

This chain joins TRBV27 and TRBJ2-2; 8 nucleotides agree with TRBD1. Trimming at V came to 4 bases and at J to 7 bases, leaving 8 bases not matched to a gene. Germline assignment: CDR1 MNHEY and CDR2 SMNVEV (reference sequence). The CDR3 is made up of 15 amino acids. This CDR3 is CASSSWTTGVGELFF. The DNA of the CDR3 is TGTGCCAGCAGTTCCTGGACGACAGGGGTCGGGGAGCTGTTTTTT.

This clonotype was counted between two and nine times. The V gene is TRBV4-2, the J gene TRBJ2-7; maybe TRBD2 (6 bases). The CDR3 covers 14 residues. Trimming left V 3 bases short and J 2 bases short, with 11 bases between. The germline V gene encodes CDR1 LGHNA and CDR2 YNFKEQ. CDR3 bases: TGTGCCAGCAGCCACCGGGACTTCACCTACGAGCAGTACTTC. Amino acids: CASSHRDFTYEQYF.

This sequence joins TRBV1 and TRBJ2-1; the D call in the table, TRBD2, was not verified against the DNA. TRBV1 is reported as a pseudogene. CDR3 size: 9 residues. The CDR3 nucleotides read TGCACGGGAGACAATGAGCAGTTCTTC. This gives the protein CTGDNEQFF.

With regard to this clonotype: This may arise from a read error, as a much more abundant clone is one base away. The rearrangement links TRBV5-1 to TRBJ2-1; TRBD2 is a possible D gene (6 bases). CDR3 length: 15 amino acids. Germline CDR1 and CDR2: SGHRS and YFSETQ. Trimming left V 7 bases short and J 0 bases short, with 14 bases between. The CDR3 sequence: CASGPDGSSYNEQFF. CDR3 nucleotide sequence: TGCGCCAGCGGCCCGGACGGGAGCTCCTACAATGAGCAGTTCTTC.

In this sample, this clonotype turned up a few times. The chain combines TRBV11-2 with TRBJ2-2, with D uncertain. V was cut by 3 bases and J by 5 bases, with 13 bases left in between. Germline V lookup: CDR1 SGHAT, CDR2 FQNNGV. This CDR3 contains 15 residues. The CDR3 DNA reads TGTGCCAGCAGCTTGGGTTATTCCAGTACCGGGGAGCTGTTTTTT. Amino acid sequence: CASSLGYSSTGELFF.

This clonotype was seen only a few times. The chain has TRBV18 and TRBJ1-6; D is unclear. CDR3 length equals 15 residues. The germline V gene has CDR1 KGHSH and CDR2 LQKENI. The germline V and J ends were trimmed by 2 bases and 7 bases, with 12 bases remaining between them. The CDR3 bases are TGTGCCAGCTCACCAGGACGGCCGGACAATTCACCCCTCCACTTT. Encoded protein: CASSPGRPDNSPLHF.

V and J are TRBV28 and TRBJ1-6; 8 nucleotides align to TRBD1. CDR3 length: 15 residues. V was clipped by 4 bases and J by 5 bases; unmatched bases: 4. Germline values: CDR1 MDHEN, CDR2 SYDVKM. The CDR3 nucleotides read TGTGCCAGCAGTTCCGGACAGGGAAATAATTCACCCCTCCACTTT. The encoded protein is CASSSGQGNNSPLHF.

This clonotype appeared many times. This chain's CDR3 is CATSDLASGSSYNEQFF. The CDR3 region has the DNA TGTGCCACCAGTGACCTGGCTAGCGGGAGCTCCTACAATGAGCAGTTCTTC. This rearrangement joins TRBV24-1 to TRBJ2-1; TRBD2 aligns across 10 bases. The J segment lost 0 bases and the V segment lost 4 bases, leaving 5 bases of the junction unmatched. The germline V gene encodes CDR1 KGHDR and CDR2 SFDVKD. This CDR3 comprises 17 residues.

Here the CDR3 reads CASSPGHLRSYEQYF. CDR3 DNA sequence: TGTGCCAGCAGTCCCGGACATTTGAGGAGCTACGAGCAGTACTTC. The chain links TRBV28 to TRBJ2-7; a weak D match, TRBD1 (5 bases). There are 15 residues in the CDR3. With 5 bases removed from V and 3 bases from J, the gap between germline ends came to 17 bases. Germline V gene sequence: CDR1 MDHEN, CDR2 SYDVKM.

The chain joins TRBV24-1 to TRBJ2-2, with TRBD2 matching over 11 bases. The CDR3 extends over 16 amino acids. J was trimmed by 5 bases and V by 7 bases; bases with no gene match: 8. From germline, CDR1 is KGHDR and CDR2 SFDVKD. As DNA, the CDR3 is TGTGCCACCAGCGTAGGACTAGCGGGCACTACCGGGGAGCTGTTTTTT. Translating it yields CATSVGLAGTTGELFF.